The 4 T cell receptor beta chains reported below all come from one sample, sequenced in a study of metastatic and nonmetastatic thyroid tumors. Using MiXCR, TCRdb re-called clones from the PCR reads. The table includes several thousand clones, roughly 32% detected once. No treatment had been given to any patient before thyroid surgery. Sequenced: tumor tissue. Every receptor here comes from a female donor with papillary thyroid cancer or a benign thyroid nodule (not recorded which). Some clones in this sample may be carry-over from other donors' samples.

This clone has more than one count but fewer than ten. This chain uses TRBV28 with TRBJ1-2; TRBD1 might be the D (5 bases). V was trimmed by 5 bases and J by 6 bases, leaving 7 bases between them. The CDR3 contains 11 residues. Germline CDR1 MDHEN, CDR2 SYDVKM. The CDR3 DNA reads as TGTGCCAGCAGTACGGGGGATGGCTACACCTTC. This encodes CASSTGDGYTF.

Note on this clone: A junction boundary mismatches the germline segment, possibly from a read error. The chain links TRBV4-1 to TRBJ1-6, with D perhaps TRBD1 (5 bases). The CDR3 is 14 residues long. Germline V lookup: CDR1 MGHRA, CDR2 YSYEKL. CDR3 in amino acids: CASSSEGPSATLHF. The CDR3 nucleotides are TGCGCCAGCAGCAGCGAGGGACCCTCGGCAACCCTCCACTTC.

The V and J genes are TRBV6-1 and TRBJ1-1, with 8 nucleotides matching TRBD1. Germline V CDR1 and CDR2: MNHNS, SASEGT. V trimming: 5 bases; J trimming: 4 bases; junction bases outside the gene matches: 9. The CDR3 sequence is 15 residues long. CDR3 coding DNA: TGTGCCAGCAGTCCAGCCAGGGGGCTCGGCACTGAAGCTTTCTTT. Amino acid sequence: CASSPARGLGTEAFF.

The rearrangement joins TRBV15 to TRBJ2-1; TRBD2 might be the D (6 bases). Trimming pared 3 bases from V and 10 bases from J, leaving 13 bases between. Germline V lookup: CDR1 LNHNV, CDR2 YYDKDF (reference sequence). This CDR3 comprises 13 residues. The CDR3 DNA is TGTGCCACCAGCAGGTACGGGGGAGAAGAGCAGTTCTTC. This encodes CATSRYGGEEQFF. Full variable domain (missing parts from reference TRBV15 and TRBJ2-1): DAMVIQNPRYQVTQFGKPVTLSCSQTLNHNVMYWYQQKSSQAPKLLFHYYDKDFNNEADTPDNFQSRRPNTSFCFLDIRSPGLGDTAMYLCATSRYGGEEQFFGPGTRLTVL.